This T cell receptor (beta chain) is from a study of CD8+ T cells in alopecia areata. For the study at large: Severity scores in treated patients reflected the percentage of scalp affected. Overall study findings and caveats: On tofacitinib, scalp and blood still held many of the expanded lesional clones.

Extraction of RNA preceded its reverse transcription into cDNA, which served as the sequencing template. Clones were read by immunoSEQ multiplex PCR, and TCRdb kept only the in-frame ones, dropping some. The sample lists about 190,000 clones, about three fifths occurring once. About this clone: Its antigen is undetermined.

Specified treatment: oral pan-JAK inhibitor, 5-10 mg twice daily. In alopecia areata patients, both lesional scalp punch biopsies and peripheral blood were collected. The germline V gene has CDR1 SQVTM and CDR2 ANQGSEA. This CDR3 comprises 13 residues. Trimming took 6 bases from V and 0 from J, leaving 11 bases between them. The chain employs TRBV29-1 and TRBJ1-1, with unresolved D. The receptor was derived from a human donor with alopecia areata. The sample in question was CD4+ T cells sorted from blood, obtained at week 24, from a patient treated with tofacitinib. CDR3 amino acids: CSVQRDLNTEAFF. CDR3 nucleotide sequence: TGCAGCGTCCAGAGAGACCTGAACACTGAAGCTTTCTTT.